Presented here are 9 T cell receptor beta chains from one specimen sequenced in a study of shared clonotypes between healthy human individuals. Sequenced by immunoSEQ multiplex PCR; TCRdb stores in-frame clones only, minus some. Of roughly 500,000 clones in the sample, about 79% were seen once. Sequenced input: PBMCs. The receptors here all came from a woman aged 40 to 50 in good health. Some clones in this sample may be carry-over from other donors' samples.

This clone was counted a few times. The CDR3 loop is CASSPQVGHEQYF. The CDR3 region has the DNA TGTGCCAGCAGCCCCCAGGTGGGTCACGAGCAGTACTTC. The V gene is TRBV7-9, the J gene TRBJ2-5, with D unresolved. The better agreement between TRBJ2-7 and the DNA end casts doubt on the J call. This CDR3 spans 13 amino acids. From germline, CDR1 is SEHNR and CDR2 FQNEAQ (reference sequence).

This chain connects TRBV11-2 to TRBJ2-1, with 10 bases lining up with TRBD1. Germline loops: CDR1 SGHAT, CDR2 FQNNGV. The V and J ends lost 5 bases and 9 bases, in that order; junction bases with no gene match: 10. The CDR3 extends over 15 amino acids. DNA of the CDR3: TGTGCCAGCAGCACCAACTCCGGGACAGGGGTTGAGCAGTTCTTC. Its translation: CASSTNSGTGVEQFF.

This clone was found once. This chain uses TRBV5-4 with TRBJ2-1, with D perhaps matching TRBD2 (6 bases). Trimming cost V 4 bases and J 7 bases, with 15 bases left between them. CDR3 length: 14 residues. The germline CDR1 and CDR2 sequences are SGHNT and YYREEE (reference sequence). The chain's CDR3 is CASSPDLAVNEQFF. The CDR3 DNA reads TGTGCCAGCAGCCCGGACTTAGCGGTAAATGAGCAGTTCTTC.

This sequence joins TRBV7-9 and TRBJ2-5, with a possible D match to TRBD2 (5 bases). The CDR3 contains 13 residues. Trimming stripped 1 base from V and 4 bases from J, with 7 bases between. Germline V CDR1 and CDR2: SEHNR, FQNEAQ (reference sequence). The CDR3 loop is CASSLGGRETQYF. As DNA, the CDR3 is TGTGCCAGCAGCTTAGGAGGGAGAGAGACCCAGTACTTC.

The chain has TRBV7-3 and TRBJ2-3; 7 nucleotides agree with TRBD2. Germline V lookup: CDR1 SGHTA, CDR2 FQGTGA. The junction had 4 bases not matched to a gene; V was cut back by 2 bases and J by 11 bases. There are 12 residues in the CDR3. The CDR3, as DNA: TGTGCCAGCAGCTTAGCGCCGGGAGGGCAGTATTTT. Translated, it gives CASSLAPGGQYF.

The J gene is TRBJ2-7, the V gene TRBV10-2, with TRBD1 identical over 7 bases. The germline V gene encodes CDR1 WSHSY and CDR2 SAAADI. The CDR3 is 14 amino acids. The V and J ends lost 7 bases and 2 bases, in that order; junction bases with no gene match: 8. In DNA, the CDR3 is TGCGCCAGCACCCGAGGGCAGGGGGCCTACGAGCAGTACTTC. The encoded protein is CASTRGQGAYEQYF.

J is TRBJ2-1 and V is TRBV7-3; tentative D call: TRBD2 (6 bases). CDR1 and CDR2 from the germline V gene are SGHTA and FQGTGA. The germline V and J ends were trimmed by 2 bases and 7 bases, with 9 bases remaining between them. The CDR3 has 13 amino acids. CDR3 coding DNA: TGTGCCAGCAGCTTAGGCGGGATGAATGAGCAGTTCTTC. Protein sequence: CASSLGGMNEQFF.

The chain links TRBV14 to TRBJ1-4; no reliable D call. The CDR3 sequence is 13 residues long. Deletions cut 1 base from V and 7 bases from J, with 7 bases between. CDR1 and CDR2 (germline): SGHDN, FVKESK. In nucleotides, the CDR3 is TGTGCCAGCAGCCAAGGCGGAAGTGAAAAACTGTTTTTT. It is translated as CASSQGGSEKLFF. The full variable domain, completed using reference TRBV14 and TRBJ1-4, is EAGVTQFPSHSVIEKGQTVTLRCDPISGHDNLYWYRRVMGKEIKFLLHFVKESKQDESGMPNNRFLAERTGGTYSTLKVQPAELEDSGVYFCASSQGGSEKLFFGSGTQLSVL.

Ten or more counts support this clone. CDR3: CASSPPLNREAYNEQFF. The CDR3 DNA sequence: TGTGCCAGTAGTCCTCCCTTAAATAGGGAGGCCTACAATGAGCAGTTCTTC. The chain links TRBV19 to TRBJ2-1, with D possibly TRBD2 on 6 matching bases. The V and J ends lost 5 bases and 2 bases respectively, with 19 bases between them. CDR3 size: 17 residues. CDR1 is LNHDA, CDR2 SQIVND, per germline (reference sequence).